Given below is one T cell receptor beta chain in context. From germline, CDR1 is MGHDK and CDR2 SYGVNS. This CDR3 has 15 amino acids. Trimming left V 3 bases short and J 0 bases short, with 6 bases between. Method: immunoSEQ multiplex PCR; TCRdb's copy keeps in-frame clones and lacks some. Among 200,000 to 300,000 clones listed, approximately 86% were seen once. These data originate in a study of blood T cell repertoires in COVID-19. The V and J genes are TRBV25-1 and TRBJ2-6; D remains ambiguous. Sample: PBMCs or T cells enriched from blood (not recorded which). The receptor was isolated from a woman younger than 30 who had recovered from COVID-19. The CDR3 nucleotides are TGTGCCAGCAGTGACCCCCTCTCTGGGGCCAACGTCCTGACTTTC. Residues: CASSDPLSGANVLTF.